This T cell receptor (beta chain) comes out of a study of T-cell memory formation after mild COVID-19 (dated by TCRdb to the early 2020s). Regarding the complete study: TCR sequence clusters from the two donors were largely donor specific. In a couple of donors, T-cell clones that expanded and contracted after mild COVID-19 were tracked by sequencing TCRalpha and TCRbeta repertoires over time. The cohort comprised two young, previously healthy adult volunteers, one female and one male.

Sequencing used an Illumina NovaSeq 6000. TCRalpha and TCRbeta cDNA libraries were constructed by 5'RACE with constant-segment primers, with sample barcodes and unique molecular identifiers being introduced. RNA was extracted from every sample with Trizol reagent. The libraries were amplified in two PCR steps, and the second step added a second sample barcode and Illumina TruSeq adapters. Libraries were sequenced on an Illumina NovaSeq with 2 x 150 bp paired-end reads. Processing in the source paper ran as follows. Demultiplexing of reads and collapsing into UMI-guided consensus sequences were performed with migec v1.2.7. With mixcr v2.1.11, UMI consensuses were aligned to TRA and TRB V and J templates and assembled into clonotypes. Clonotypes were classified as expanded or contracted when called significant by both edgeR and NoisET, with noise models trained on biological replicates. edgeR calls used a false discovery rate-adjusted p below 0.01 and a log2 fold-change threshold of 1. As an exploratory analysis of dynamics, max-normalized trajectories of the 1000 most abundant clonotypes were examined by PCA with hierarchical clustering. Each responding clone was given a CD4 or CD8 phenotype based on the CD4+ and CD8+ repertoires, which had been sequenced separately. TCRdb trimmed public reads at Q25 via fastp, called clones via MiXCR and kept in-frame beta chains. Each record represents a unique CDR3 protein, reported with the most common genes and DNA among its rows. For this entry, the V and J calls and clone size follow TCRdb and not the study's own pipeline. The sample table holds roughly 250,000 distinct CDR3 sequences, of which approximately 15% were seen once. The ten largest clones add up to around 20% of the sample.

In its sample, this clonotype was seen a few times. It lacks a known antigen. No base-level quality is on record; no much larger clone is a single base apart. Trimming takes 4 bases from V and 7 bases from J, and the germline ends sit 17 bases apart. Its CDR3 holds 15 amino acids, cysteine through phenylalanine. Left in the record is the CDR3 DNA by itself, 45 bases read in frame from the first base. CDR1 is given as SGHKS and CDR2 as YYEKEE, both from the germline V gene (reference sequence). PBMCs were isolated by Ficoll-Paque density gradient centrifugation. General study outcomes and caveats: SARS-CoV-2 specificity was not confirmed for the second-wave clones peaking on day 37. Clones contracting from day 15 to 85 had balanced CD4/CD8 phenotypes, while a second wave expanding from day 15 to 37 was biased towards CD4+. The study included only two mild cases, and larger cohorts that include severe cases with pre-infection samples were judged to be necessary. Some responding clones were found in pre-infection memory, which suggests that pre-existing cross-reactive memory T cells took part in the SARS-CoV-2 response. Contracting CD4+ clones were found mainly in CM and EM memory subsets, while CD8+ clones were enriched in EMRA.

The sample was PBMCs or a T cell subset sorted from them (not recorded which). This clonotype was sampled from a man aged 18 to 29 who had mild COVID-19 (a few samples of this study predate the infection). The sample titles of this study are shuffled in the database, so cell type and time point are left out; the donor was told from shared clones. This chain joins TRBV5-5 to TRBJ1-4; TRBD1 might be the D gene, on 5 matching bases. This receptor carries the CDR3 CASSPGAGRGEKLFF. The nucleotide sequence is TGTGCCAGCAGCCCCGGGGCCGGGCGGGGTGAAAAACTGTTTTTT.